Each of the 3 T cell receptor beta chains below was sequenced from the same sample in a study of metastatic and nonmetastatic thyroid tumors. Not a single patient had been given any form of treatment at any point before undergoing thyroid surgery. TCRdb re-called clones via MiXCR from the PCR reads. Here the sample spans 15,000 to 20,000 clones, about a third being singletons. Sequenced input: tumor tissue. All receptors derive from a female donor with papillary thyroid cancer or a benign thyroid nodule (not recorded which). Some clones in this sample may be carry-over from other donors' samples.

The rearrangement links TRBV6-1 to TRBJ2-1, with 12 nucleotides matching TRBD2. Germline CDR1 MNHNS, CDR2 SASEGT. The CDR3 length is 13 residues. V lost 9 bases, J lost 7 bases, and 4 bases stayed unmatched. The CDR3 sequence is CASRTSGTNEQFF. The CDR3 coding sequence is TGTGCCAGTCGGACTAGCGGGACGAATGAGCAGTTCTTC.

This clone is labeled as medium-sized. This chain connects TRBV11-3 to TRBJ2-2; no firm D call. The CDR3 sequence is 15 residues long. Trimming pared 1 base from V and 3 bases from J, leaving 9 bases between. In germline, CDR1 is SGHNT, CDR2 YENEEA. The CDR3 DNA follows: TGTGCCAGCAGCTTAGGCGTCTCAGACACCGGGGAGCTGTTTTTT. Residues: CASSLGVSDTGELFF.

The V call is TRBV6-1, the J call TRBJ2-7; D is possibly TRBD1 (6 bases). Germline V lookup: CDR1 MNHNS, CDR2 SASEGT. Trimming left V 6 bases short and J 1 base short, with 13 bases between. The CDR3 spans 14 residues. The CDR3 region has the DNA TGTGCCAGCAGGCGGACAGCTCAGTCCTACGAGCAGTACTTC. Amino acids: CASRRTAQSYEQYF.